The 10 T cell receptor beta chains in this list originate from one sample, sequenced in a study of tumor-infiltrating lymphocytes in primary liver carcinoma. From about 530 ng total RNA, TCR beta cDNA was generated with a primer in the constant region. For TCR beta, libraries were produced by three nested multiplex PCR rounds using slightly modified ARM-PCR. In the first two PCR rounds, TRBV1-TRBV30 forward primers were paired with a C-beta reverse primer, and each round lasted approximately 9 cycles. TCRdb reprocessed the multiplex PCR reads via MiXCR and lists one record per CDR3 protein. Of about 99,000 distinct CDR3 sequences in the sample, 55% to 70% were seen once. It was from 20-30 mg of unsorted bulk tissue that RNA and DNA were co-extracted. The sequenced sample was liver tumor tissue from sampling region 5. The subset here: tumor region T5, tumor centre. The receptor source for this set is a woman in her fifties or sixties with primary liver carcinoma and hepatitis B virus infection.

In the case of this clonotype: This may be a read error: a much more frequent sequence differs by one nucleotide. The chain combines TRBV13 with TRBJ2-3, with 14 bases lining up with TRBD2. The CDR3 runs 15 residues. In germline, CDR1 is PRHDT, CDR2 FYEKMQ (reference sequence). The CDR3 region has the DNA TGTGCCAGCGGCTTCGGACTAGCGGGAGGAGATACGCAGTATTTT. It encodes CASGFGLAGGDTQYF.

Remarks on this clonotype: At one end, the junction sequence differs from germline, possibly due to a read error. This chain uses TRBV11-2 with TRBJ2-7, with TRBD2 matching 10 bases. The CDR3 spans 18 residues. The germline V gene has CDR1 SGHAT and CDR2 FQNNGV. The CDR3 DNA reads TGTGCCAGCAGCTTAGATTGGGTCAGACTAGCGGGTCCCTTCGAGCGGTACTTC. Its translation: CASSLDWVRLAGPFERYF.

Comments on this clonotype: The junction departs from the called germline gene at one end, perhaps through a read error. This chain links TRBV20-1 with TRBJ1-1; no clear D gene. The germline V gene encodes CDR1 DFQATT and CDR2 SNEGSKA (reference sequence). CDR3 length: 13 amino acids. CDR3 residues: CCALTVVGTEAFF. The CDR3 DNA reads as TGCTGTGCTCTGACGGTGGTCGGCACTGAAGCTTTCTTT.

This clonotype is a singleton in its sample. This sequence may be a read error, since a much larger clone differs from it by one base. V is TRBV28 and J is TRBJ1-2, with 11 bases identical to TRBD1. Germline V gene lookup returns CDR1 MDHEN and CDR2 SYDVKM. Trimming took 5 bases from V and 4 from J; bases not matched to a gene: 9. The CDR3 runs to 16 residues. CDR3 sequence (DNA): TGTGCCAGCAGTGGGCAACCCGGGACAGGGGGCTATGGCTACACCTTC. Translation gives CASSGQPGTGGYGYTF.

Written as DNA, the CDR3 is TGTGTCAACAGTTTACTCAACAAGAACTATGGCTACACCTTC. Translation: CVNSLLNKNYGYTF. The chain uses TRBV28 and TRBJ1-2; D ambiguous. This CDR3 has 14 amino acids. Per the germline V gene, CDR1 is MDHEN and CDR2 is SYDVKM.

Comments on this clonotype: The germline gene is not matched at one end of the junction; a read error may be the cause. V is TRBV6-1 and J is TRBJ2-1, with 7 bases lining up with TRBD2. This CDR3 contains 13 residues. Germline loops: CDR1 MNHNS, CDR2 SASEGT. The CDR3: CGSVGLGVYEQFF. CDR3 sequence (DNA): TGTGGCAGCGTCGGACTAGGTGTGTATGAGCAGTTCTTC.

With respect to this clonotype: This CDR3 is missing its conserved last phenylalanine or tryptophan, likely due to a read error. The CDR3 coding sequence is TGCGCAAGCAGCTCCCTTAGGGGGAATGTGCAGTTCCTC. Translation: CASSSLRGNVQFL. V gene TRBV6-5 combines with J gene TRBJ2-1; D is perhaps TRBD1 (6 bases). The germline V gene encodes CDR1 MNHEY and CDR2 SVGAGI. This CDR3 contains 13 residues.

This clonotype showed up many times. V usage is TRBV6-1 and J usage is TRBJ2-7; tentative D call: TRBD1 (6 bases). This CDR3 contains 13 residues. CDR1 and CDR2 from the germline V gene are MNHNS and SASEGT. V was pared by 6 bases and J by 7 bases, with 16 bases between. The CDR3 loop is CASSETGSWEQYF. The CDR3 DNA follows: TGTGCCAGCAGCGAAACAGGGAGCTGGGAGCAGTACTTC.

A note on this clonotype: A much larger clone lies one base from this, so it may be a read error. This chain links TRBV30 with TRBJ1-1, with D unresolved. V gave up 5 bases and J gave up 2 bases, with 21 bases separating them. Per the germline V gene, CDR1 is GTSNPN and CDR2 is SVGIG (reference sequence). The CDR3 spans 16 residues. As DNA, the CDR3 is TGTGCCTGGGGCCCTCCGATAGGGCGAAGTAACACTGAAGCTTTCTTT. Residues: CAWGPPIGRSNTEAFF.

The table lists this clonotype with many counts. V and J are TRBV5-1 and TRBJ2-1; the D gene is possibly TRBD2 (5 bases). The CDR3 loop spans 16 amino acids. Germline V gene data show CDR1 as SGHRS and CDR2 as YFSETQ. V was trimmed by 1 base and J by 2 bases, leaving 13 bases between them. The CDR3 region has the DNA TGCGCCAGCAGCTTGTCGGCTGACTATACCTACAATGAGCAGTTCTTC. Its protein is CASSLSADYTYNEQFF.